This passage covers 27 T cell receptor beta chains from one sample sequenced in a study of blood T cell repertoires in COVID-19. Libraries were prepared by immunoSEQ multiplex PCR; TCRdb keeps only in-frame clonotypes and omits some of them. The sample includes 170,000 or so clones, 80% to 85% of them seen just once. The specimen sequenced was peripheral blood. These receptors all stem from a young man with active or convalescent COVID-19.

The V and J genes are TRBV19 and TRBJ2-1; TRBD2 aligns across 8 bases. The CDR3 spans 16 residues. Germline assignment: CDR1 LNHDA and CDR2 SQIVND (reference sequence). V was clipped by 7 bases and J by 3 bases; unmatched bases: 11. The DNA of the CDR3 is TGTGCCAGTAATCCCTTAGGGAGCGGGGGCTACAATGAGCAGTTCTTC. The encoded protein is CASNPLGSGGYNEQFF.

This clone was recorded once. The chain carries TRBV19 and TRBJ1-2; tentative D call: TRBD1 (6 bases). The ends were cut back, 7 bases at V and 4 bases at J, with 13 bases in the middle. Per the germline V gene, CDR1 is LNHDA and CDR2 is SQIVND (reference sequence). The CDR3 sequence is 13 residues long. The CDR3 loop is CASNTGQTYGYTF. The CDR3 DNA follows: TGTGCCAGTAACACCGGACAGACCTATGGCTACACCTTC.

The chain links TRBV11-3 to TRBJ2-5, with 7 nucleotides matching TRBD1. V was clipped by 1 base and J by 2 bases; unmatched bases: 4. The CDR3 has 15 residues. CDR1 is SGHNT, CDR2 YENEEA, per germline. CDR3: CASSLGGQLQETQYF. The CDR3 DNA reads as TGTGCCAGCAGCTTAGGGGGACAGCTACAAGAGACCCAGTACTTC.

The chain combines TRBV19 with TRBJ1-2; D perhaps matches TRBD1 (6 bases). V was pared by 3 bases and J by 8 bases, with 16 bases between. CDR3 length equals 14 residues. CDR1 and CDR2 from the germline V gene are LNHDA and SQIVND (reference sequence). The CDR3, as DNA: TGTGCCAGTAGTATTCTATCAGGGGCCTTGGGCTACACCTTC. This gives the protein CASSILSGALGYTF.

The rearrangement uses TRBV12-5 and TRBJ2-2; TRBD1 matches at 9 bases. Trimming removed 7 bases from V and 7 bases from J; junction bases left unmatched: 13. The germline CDR1 and CDR2 sequences are LGHNT and FRNRAP. The CDR3 sequence is 16 residues long. In DNA form, the CDR3 reads TGTGCTAGTGCCAGTCATAGAGGACAGGGGATCGGGGAGCTGTTTTTT. This sequence encodes CASASHRGQGIGELFF.

About this clone: Other DNA variants within this sample encode the same CDR3. The gene calls are TRBV7-9 and TRBJ2-3, with TRBD1 matching over 9 bases. The CDR3 totals 15 residues. Germline values: CDR1 SEHNR, CDR2 FQNEAQ (reference sequence). Losses at the gene ends were 5 bases for V and 6 bases for J; bases not matched to a gene: 9. CDR3 nucleotide sequence: TGTGCCAGCAGCCTGACAGGGGGTGTCCGGGATACGCAGTATTTT. The encoded protein is CASSLTGGVRDTQYF. The full variable domain, completed using reference TRBV7-9 and TRBJ2-3, is DTGVSQNPRHKITKRGQNVTFRCDPISEHNRLYWYRQTLGQGPEFLTYFQNEAQLEKSRLLSDRFSAERPKGSFSTLEIQRTEQGDSAMYLCASSLTGGVRDTQYFGPGTRLTVL.

The V and J genes are TRBV19 and TRBJ2-1, with TRBD1 identical over 8 bases. V gave up 2 bases and J gave up 6 bases; unmatched junction bases: 3. In germline, CDR1 is LNHDA, CDR2 SQIVND (reference sequence). The CDR3 loop spans 14 amino acids. The CDR3 protein is CASSIRDRSNEQFF. The CDR3 DNA follows: TGTGCCAGTAGTATAAGGGACAGGAGCAATGAGCAGTTCTTC. Full variable domain (missing parts from reference TRBV19 and TRBJ2-1): DGGITQSPKYLFRKEGQNVTLSCEQNLNHDAMYWYRQDPGQGLRLIYYSQIVNDFQKGDIAEGYSVSREKKESFPLTVTSAQKNPTAFYLCASSIRDRSNEQFFGPGTRLTVL.

The gene calls are TRBV5-4 and TRBJ2-3, with 7 bases fitting TRBD2. Germline CDR1 is SGHNT and CDR2 is YYREEE (reference sequence). CDR3 length: 14 amino acids. The J segment lost 6 bases and the V segment lost 0 bases, leaving 4 bases of the junction unmatched. CDR3 region: CASSLDLRGDTQYF. DNA of the CDR3: TGTGCCAGCAGCTTGGACCTGCGGGGGGATACGCAGTATTTT.

The J gene is TRBJ2-1, the V gene TRBV4-1; 10 nucleotides match TRBD2. The CDR3 contains 17 residues. Germline CDR1 MGHRA, CDR2 YSYEKL. V lost 1 base, J lost 4 bases, and 7 bases stayed unmatched. CDR3 residues: CASSQGSGGATYNEQFF. CDR3 DNA sequence: TGCGCCAGCAGCCAAGGGAGCGGGGGGGCGACTTACAATGAGCAGTTCTTC.

The V and J genes are TRBV30 and TRBJ1-5; possibly TRBD1 for D (6 bases). CDR1 is GTSNPN, CDR2 SVGIG, per germline (reference sequence). V was cut by 0 bases and J by 4 bases, with 10 bases left in between. The CDR3 is 14 amino acids. CDR3 amino acids: CAWSVGQFNQPQHF. The CDR3 DNA sequence: TGTGCCTGGAGTGTTGGACAGTTTAATCAGCCCCAGCATTTT.

This chain joins TRBV15 and TRBJ1-1, with a tentative D call TRBD1 (5 bases). CDR3 length equals 15 residues. V was clipped by 5 bases and J by 5 bases, with 18 bases between them. Germline CDR1 reads LNHNV; CDR2 reads YYDKDF (reference sequence). In nucleotides, the CDR3 is TGTGCCACCAGCGAACCCAGGGAACGGCGGACTGAAGCTTTCTTT. Translating gives CATSEPRERRTEAFF.

This clone has more than one count but fewer than ten. The rearrangement links TRBV19 to TRBJ1-5; D may be TRBD1 (5 bases). Germline V gene sequence: CDR1 LNHDA, CDR2 SQIVND (reference sequence). The CDR3 runs to 14 residues. Between the trimmed V and J ends, which lost 3 bases and 6 bases, there was a span of 12 bases. The CDR3 region has the DNA TGTGCCAGTAGTATCTCGGGGGTCGCTCAGCCCCAGCATTTT. It encodes CASSISGVAQPQHF.

This chain connects TRBV5-1 to TRBJ1-2; no reliable D call. CDR1 SGHRS and CDR2 YFSETQ come from the germline V gene. Trimming shortened V by 4 bases and J by 3 bases, and 10 bases separated the two germline ends. The CDR3 consists of 13 residues. The CDR3 spells CASSLDNHYGYTF. The CDR3 bases are TGCGCCAGCAGCCTCGACAACCACTATGGCTACACCTTC. The variable domain in full, completed from reference TRBV5-1 and TRBJ1-2, reads KAGVTQTPRYLIKTRGQQVTLSCSPISGHRSVSWYQQTPGQGLQFLFEYFSETQRNKGNFPGRFSGRQFSNSRSEMNVSTLELGDSALYLCASSLDNHYGYTFGSGTRLTVV.

The V and J genes are TRBV18 and TRBJ2-7; TRBD1 matches at 9 bases. The V gene's germline CDR1 is KGHSH and CDR2 LQKENI. V gave up 3 bases and J gave up 5 bases; unmatched junction bases: 8. The CDR3 consists of 15 residues. The CDR3 nucleotides read TGTGCCAGCTCACCGGCAGGGACAGGGATCGACGAGCAGTACTTC. Its protein product is CASSPAGTGIDEQYF.

CDR3 in DNA: TGTGCCAGCAGCCAAGTCTCGAATGAGCAGTTCTTC. Protein product: CASSQVSNEQFF. The gene calls are TRBV4-2 and TRBJ2-1; D remains unclear. Trimming removed 1 base from V and 7 bases from J, with 5 bases in between. The V gene's germline CDR1 is LGHNA and CDR2 YNFKEQ. The CDR3 loop spans 12 amino acids.

J is TRBJ1-2 and V is TRBV7-6; TRBD1 agrees at 10 bases. The CDR3 contains 16 residues. V shed 2 bases, J shed 1 base, and the junction held 4 bases outside the gene matches. CDR1 is SGHVS and CDR2 is FNYEAQ in the germline V gene. The CDR3 region has the DNA TGTGCCAGCAGCTTAATAGGGACAGGGGATAACTATGGCTACACCTTC. Its protein product is CASSLIGTGDNYGYTF. The whole variable domain, filled in from reference TRBV7-6 and TRBJ1-2, reads GAGVSQSPRYKVTKRGQDVALRCDPISGHVSLYWYRQALGQGPEFLTYFNYEAQQDKSGLPNDRFSAERPEGSISTLTIQRTEQRDSAMYRCASSLIGTGDNYGYTFGSGTRLTVV.

This clone has a handful of counts. This sequence joins TRBV7-9 and TRBJ1-3, with 7 bases identical to TRBD1. The CDR3 runs to 15 residues. J gave up 5 bases and V 2 bases, and 6 bases lay outside the gene matches. CDR1 and CDR2 from the germline V gene are SEHNR and FQNEAQ (reference sequence). Here the CDR3 reads CASSLWDSSRNTIYF. The CDR3 nucleotides read TGTGCCAGCAGCTTATGGGACAGTAGTAGAAACACCATATATTTT.

The gene calls are TRBV12-5 and TRBJ2-2, with D tentatively TRBD1 (6 bases). CDR1 is LGHNT, CDR2 FRNRAP, per germline. The CDR3 length is 16 residues. V was clipped by 1 base and J by 3 bases, with 12 bases between them. CDR3 bases: TGTGCTAGTGGTTTGGGGCAGGGGCACGACACCGGGGAGCTGTTTTTT. Translating it yields CASGLGQGHDTGELFF. Variable domain in full (rest from reference TRBV12-5 and TRBJ2-2): DARVTQTPRHKVTEMGQEVTMRCQPILGHNTVFWYRQTMMQGLELLAYFRNRAPLDDSGMPKDRFSAEMPDATLATLKIQPSEPRDSAVYFCASGLGQGHDTGELFFGEGSRLTVL.

The chain uses TRBV3-1 (or the pseudogene TRBV3-2) and TRBJ2-5; D is perhaps TRBD1 (7 bases). The CDR3 loop spans 18 amino acids. The ends were cut back, 0 bases at V and 2 bases at J, with 19 bases in the middle. The germline CDR1 and CDR2 sequences are LGHDT and YNNKEL (reference sequence). CDR3 DNA sequence: TGTGCCAGCAGCCAAGATCAGCGCAGGGGGGTCCTTCAAGAGACCCAGTACTTC. This gives the protein CASSQDQRRGVLQETQYF.

V gene TRBV27 combines with J gene TRBJ1-2; the match to TRBD1 covers 9 bases. J was trimmed by 4 bases and V by 4 bases; bases with no gene match: 10. There are 16 residues in the CDR3. CDR1 is MNHEY and CDR2 is SMNVEV in the germline V gene (reference sequence). The CDR3 reads CASSSPRRGQGYGYTF. CDR3 nucleotide sequence: TGTGCCAGCAGTTCCCCGAGGAGGGGACAGGGCTATGGCTACACCTTC.

The chain combines TRBV28 with TRBJ2-5; D call uncertain. Germline V gene lookup returns CDR1 MDHEN and CDR2 SYDVKM. The V end was cut by 1 base, the J end by 3 bases, with 9 bases between. The CDR3 totals 14 residues. The CDR3 reads CASSLSGNKETQYF. The CDR3 DNA reads TGTGCCAGCAGTTTATCAGGAAACAAAGAGACCCAGTACTTC. Combining the CDR3 with reference TRBV28 and TRBJ2-5 gives the whole variable domain DVKVTQSSRYLVKRTGEKVFLECVQDMDHENMFWYRQDPGLGLRLIYFSYDVKMKEKGDIPEGYSVSREKKERFSLILESASTNQTSMYLCASSLSGNKETQYFGPGTRLLVL.

This clone was detected a few times. The chain carries TRBV13 and TRBJ2-7, with D possibly being TRBD2 (5 bases). Trimming stripped 2 bases from V and 7 bases from J, with 21 bases between. CDR3 size: 16 residues. Germline V gene sequence: CDR1 PRHDT, CDR2 FYEKMQ (reference sequence). As DNA, the CDR3 is TGTGCCAGCAGCTTAATCCCTCTGGGGAAAACGGGGGAGCAGTACTTC. Its translation: CASSLIPLGKTGEQYF.

The rearrangement joins TRBV9 to TRBJ2-7, with 8 bases fitting TRBD2. This CDR3 is 14 amino acids long. The junction had 3 bases not matched to a gene; V was cut back by 0 bases and J by 4 bases. In germline, CDR1 is SGDLS, CDR2 YYNGEE. CDR3 nucleotide sequence: TGTGCCAGCAGCGTAGCGGGGGGGGATTACGAGCAGTACTTC. It specifies CASSVAGGDYEQYF.

This clone turned up a few times. The chain joins TRBV6-5 to TRBJ2-7; 14 bases map to TRBD2. Germline CDR1 and CDR2: MNHEY and SVGAGI. Germline trimming cut 2 bases from V and 4 bases from J; bases unmatched to any gene: 1. This CDR3 has 15 residues. The CDR3 region has the DNA TGTGCCAGCAGTTACGGGACTAGCGGGAGATACGAGCAGTACTTC. This translates into CASSYGTSGRYEQYF.

The chain couples TRBV14 to TRBJ2-6; 9 positions agree with TRBD2. V lost 0 bases to trimming and J lost 2 bases; unmatched junction nucleotides: 8. This CDR3 region has 19 residues. Per the germline V gene, CDR1 is SGHDN and CDR2 is FVKESK. The CDR3 DNA reads as TGTGCCAGCAGCCAAGATTGGGGTAGCGGGAGTGCTGGGGCCAACGTCCTGACTTTC. It specifies CASSQDWGSGSAGANVLTF.

This clone was picked up one time. V gene TRBV7-2 combines with J gene TRBJ2-5, with TRBD1 as a possible D gene (5 bases). This CDR3 contains 14 residues. Between the trimmed V and J ends, which lost 1 base and 2 bases, there was a span of 8 bases. Germline V gives CDR1 SGHTA, CDR2 FQGNSA. CDR3 residues: CASSLDRWQETQYF. Here the CDR3 DNA reads TGTGCCAGCAGCTTAGACAGGTGGCAAGAGACCCAGTACTTC.

This clone was recorded only once. The CDR3 bases are TGTGCCAGCAGTTCCTTGACTAGCGGGGGGCTGAACACCGGGGAGCTGTTTTTT. As protein: CASSSLTSGGLNTGELFF. The chain links TRBV27 to TRBJ2-2, with 13 positions matching TRBD2. The V segment lost 4 bases and the J segment 1 base; nucleotides outside the gene matches: 6. Germline CDR1 reads MNHEY; CDR2 reads SMNVEV (reference sequence). The CDR3 has 18 amino acids.